Shown below are 21 T cell receptor beta chains from a single sample sequenced in a study of T-cell memory formation after mild COVID-19. TCRdb independently ran MiXCR on the 5' RACE reads; one entry per CDR3 protein. The sample yields about 470,000 distinct CDR3 sequences, nearly 25% seen once. The source material was PBMCs or a T cell subset sorted from them (not recorded which). The origin of the receptors is an adult woman who had mild COVID-19 (a few samples of this study predate the infection). Cell type and time point are not known.

This clonotype was found a few times. This chain joins TRBV11-2 and TRBJ1-1; the D is unclear. This CDR3 is 14 amino acids long. The germline V gene encodes CDR1 SGHAT and CDR2 FQNNGV. Trimming removed 2 bases from V and 1 base from J, with 8 bases in between. CDR3 nucleotides: TGTGCCAGCAGCTTAATAGTGGGGAACACTGAAGCTTTCTTT. Translation gives CASSLIVGNTEAFF.

V is TRBV29-1 and J is TRBJ2-6; 8 nucleotides line up with TRBD1. CDR3 length: 16 amino acids. The V segment lost 3 bases and the J segment 4 bases; nucleotides outside the gene matches: 8. The germline V gene encodes CDR1 SQVTM and CDR2 ANQGSEA. The CDR3 loop is CSVDPGTGSGANVLTF. The DNA of the CDR3 is TGCAGCGTTGACCCGGGGACAGGCTCAGGGGCCAACGTCCTGACTTTC.

At least ten counts were recorded for this clonotype. This rearrangement joins TRBV7-3 to TRBJ1-1, with 10 positions matching TRBD1. Germline lookup yields CDR1 SGHTA and CDR2 FQGTGA. V shed 5 bases, J shed 3 bases, and the junction held 6 bases outside the gene matches. There are 15 residues in the CDR3. The CDR3 region has the DNA TGTGCCAGCAGCCCGCACGGGACAGGGGACACTGAAGCTTTCTTT. Its translation is CASSPHGTGDTEAFF.

This clonotype was counted between two and nine times. J is TRBJ2-1 and V is TRBV7-9; D is unclear. This CDR3 spans 12 amino acids. Germline CDR1 and CDR2: SEHNR and FQNEAQ (reference sequence). Trimming stripped 6 bases from V and 9 bases from J, with 12 bases between. The CDR3 here is CASSLVAREQFF. In nucleotides, the CDR3 is TGTGCCAGCAGTCTTGTGGCGCGTGAGCAGTTCTTC. The variable domain in full, completed from reference TRBV7-9 and TRBJ2-1, reads DTGVSQNPRHKITKRGQNVTFRCDPISEHNRLYWYRQTLGQGPEFLTYFQNEAQLEKSRLLSDRFSAERPKGSFSTLEIQRTEQGDSAMYLCASSLVAREQFFGPGTRLTVL.

The V call is TRBV18, the J call TRBJ2-7, with 8 bases that match TRBD1. The trim removed 3 bases at V and 0 bases at J, leaving 7 bases unmatched. CDR3 size: 16 residues. The germline gives CDR1 KGHSH, CDR2 LQKENI. CDR3 sequence reads: CASSPLGTGSSYEQYF. In DNA form, the CDR3 reads TGTGCCAGCTCACCGCTGGGGACAGGAAGCTCCTACGAGCAGTACTTC. Complete variable domain (other parts from reference TRBV18 and TRBJ2-7): NAGVMQNPRHLVRRRGQEARLRCSPMKGHSHVYWYRQLPEEGLKFMVYLQKENIIDESGMPKERFSAEFPKEGPSILRIQQVVRGDSAAYFCASSPLGTGSSYEQYFGPGTRLTVT.

The V call is TRBV6-2 or TRBV6-3, the J call TRBJ2-1; 14 nucleotides line up with TRBD2. This CDR3 is 15 amino acids long. V lost 8 bases to trimming and J lost 8 bases; unmatched junction nucleotides: 8. Germline CDR1 reads MNHEY; CDR2 reads SVGEGT. The CDR3 nucleotides read TGTGCCAGCTGGGGACTAGCGGGGGATAGCTATGAGCAGTTCTTC. This gives the protein CASWGLAGDSYEQFF.

This chain uses TRBV7-9 with TRBJ1-6; D is unclear. The CDR3 extends over 11 amino acids. Germline values: CDR1 SEHNR, CDR2 FQNEAQ (reference sequence). V was cut by 3 bases and J by 6 bases, with 0 bases left in between. The CDR3, as DNA: TGTGCCAGCAGCTTTAATTCACCCCTCCACTTT. Protein sequence: CASSFNSPLHF.

There are many counts of this clonotype. The V call is TRBV5-1, the J call TRBJ2-7, with D unresolved. The CDR3 has 15 residues. The V gene's germline CDR1 is SGHRS and CDR2 YFSETQ. Between the trimmed V and J ends, which lost 4 bases and 2 bases, there was a span of 16 bases. CDR3 nucleotide sequence: TGCGCCAGCAGCCAGTCTTCTGCAGGACCCTACGAGCAGTACTTC. It is translated as CASSQSSAGPYEQYF.

The table lists this clonotype with a few counts. The gene calls are TRBV12-3 or TRBV12-4 and TRBJ2-5; D is uncertain. Trimming removed 2 bases from V and 2 bases from J, with 6 bases in between. The CDR3 runs 13 residues. DNA for the CDR3: TGTGCCAGCAGTTTACCGCCTCAAGAGACCCAGTACTTC. Residues: CASSLPPQETQYF.

This chain connects TRBV15 to TRBJ2-7; D may match TRBD1 or TRBD2 (5 bases each). The V gene lost 0 bases and the J gene lost 7 bases, with 10 bases spanning the gap. This CDR3 spans 13 amino acids. CDR1 is LNHNV and CDR2 is YYDKDF in the germline V gene (reference sequence). The CDR3 bases are TGTGCCACCAGCAGAGATGAGGGGCGGGAGCAGTACTTC. Residues: CATSRDEGREQYF. Based on the CDR3 plus reference TRBV15 and TRBJ2-7, the full variable domain is DAMVIQNPRYQVTQFGKPVTLSCSQTLNHNVMYWYQQKSSQAPKLLFHYYDKDFNNEADTPDNFQSRRPNTSFCFLDIRSPGLGDTAMYLCATSRDEGREQYFGPGTRLTVT.

This clonotype came up a few times. The chain joins TRBV6-2 or TRBV6-3 to TRBJ1-1; D is perhaps TRBD1 (5 bases). Per germline, CDR1 MNHEY and CDR2 SVGEGT. The V gene lost 4 bases and the J gene lost 11 bases, with 17 bases spanning the gap. The CDR3 length is 13 residues. Here the CDR3 DNA reads TGTGCCAGCAGTTGGGGGGAGCTCCGAGAGGCTTTCTTT. This encodes CASSWGELREAFF.

In its sample, this clonotype was seen a few times. This chain connects TRBV7-6 to TRBJ2-1, with TRBD2 matching 16 bases. This CDR3 contains 15 residues. V shed 4 bases and J 13 bases; nucleotides not matched to a gene: 7. CDR1 and CDR2 (germline): SGHVS, FNYEAQ. The CDR3 protein is CASSSPGLAGGKQFF. CDR3 DNA sequence: TGTGCCAGCAGCTCACCGGGACTAGCGGGAGGGAAACAGTTCTTC.

J is TRBJ2-2 and V is TRBV30; D not resolved. Germline V gene lookup returns CDR1 GTSNPN and CDR2 SVGIG (reference sequence). The CDR3 totals 13 residues. The V gene lost 0 bases and the J gene lost 4 bases, with 6 bases spanning the gap. The CDR3 spells CAWSVKFTGELFF. The CDR3 DNA follows: TGTGCCTGGAGTGTTAAGTTCACCGGGGAGCTGTTTTTT.

The chain combines TRBV5-1 with TRBJ2-7; D is unresolved. Germline assignment: CDR1 SGHRS and CDR2 YFSETQ. V was pared by 0 bases and J by 2 bases, with 12 bases between. There are 15 residues in the CDR3. CDR3 region: CASSLASRIPYEQYF. The CDR3 nucleotides are TGCGCCAGCAGCTTGGCCAGCAGGATACCCTACGAGCAGTACTTC.

At least ten counts were recorded for this clonotype. V gene TRBV5-1 combines with J gene TRBJ2-7; 9 bases match TRBD1. With V trimmed by 4 bases and J by 3 bases, 11 bases remained unmatched. The CDR3 is 16 amino acids. Looked up from germline, CDR1 is SGHRS and CDR2 is YFSETQ. CDR3: CASSLTPGQGHYEQYF. The CDR3 nucleotides read TGCGCCAGCAGCCTAACACCGGGACAGGGACACTACGAGCAGTACTTC.

The J gene is TRBJ1-1, the V gene TRBV6-5; TRBD1 matches at 7 bases. Germline assignment: CDR1 MNHEY and CDR2 SVGAGI. V was pared by 3 bases and J by 6 bases, with 13 bases of the junction left unmatched. The CDR3 runs 16 residues. Written as DNA, the CDR3 is TGTGCCAGCAGTTATGCGCAGGGCCGCAGGGGGTCTGAAGCTTTCTTT. Translated: CASSYAQGRRGSEAFF.

The chain couples TRBV4-1 to TRBJ2-3; 8 nucleotides agree with TRBD1. The CDR3 contains 15 residues. V lost 4 bases and J lost 3; bases outside the gene matches: 6. Germline V CDR1 and CDR2: MGHRA, YSYEKL. CDR3 region: CASSRKTGVTDTQYF. Here the CDR3 DNA reads TGCGCCAGCAGCCGGAAGACAGGGGTTACAGATACGCAGTATTTT.

The CDR3 DNA follows: TGTGCCAGCAGCTTGGGCCAGGGGATACGTGGCTACACCTTC. Its protein product is CASSLGQGIRGYTF. V gene TRBV7-2 combines with J gene TRBJ1-2, with D perhaps matching TRBD1 (6 bases). In germline, CDR1 is SGHTA, CDR2 FQGNSA. The V gene lost 3 bases and the J gene lost 7 bases, with 15 bases spanning the gap. This CDR3 has 14 residues.

This clonotype has a handful of counts. The chain has TRBV12-3 or TRBV12-4 and TRBJ1-1; D is unresolved. This CDR3 comprises 15 residues. With 1 base removed from V and 1 base from J, the gap between germline ends came to 10 bases. CDR3 nucleotide sequence: TGTGCCAGCAGTTTAGGGCCAAACCCGAACACTGAAGCTTTCTTT. Translation: CASSLGPNPNTEAFF.

This chain's CDR3 is CATSDRSGTGGRETQYF. The CDR3 DNA is TGTGCCACCAGTGATAGATCCGGGACAGGGGGCCGGGAGACCCAGTACTTC. The rearrangement uses TRBV24-1 and TRBJ2-5, with TRBD1 identical over 12 bases. This CDR3 comprises 17 residues. Germline loops: CDR1 KGHDR, CDR2 SFDVKD. Trimming cost V 3 bases and J 5 bases; bases outside gene matches: 9.

The chain employs TRBV5-1 and TRBJ2-6, with D unclear. This CDR3 spans 15 amino acids. V shed 4 bases and J shed 2 bases, with 10 bases lying between them. Germline V CDR1 and CDR2: SGHRS, YFSETQ. The CDR3 DNA follows: TGCGCCAGCAGCCAACCAAATACTGGGGCCAACGTCCTGACTTTC. It translates to CASSQPNTGANVLTF.